What follows are 15 T cell receptor beta chains derived from one specimen sequenced in a study of early T cells in non-severe SARS-CoV-2 infection. One entry per CDR3 protein, called by TCRdb with MiXCR from the 5' RACE reads. The sample records 25,000 to 30,000 distinct CDR3 sequences, 9.5% to 10% being singletons. Material: whole blood. These receptor sequences come from an adult who was a healthcare worker with PCR-confirmed SARS-CoV-2 infection or an uninfected control (not recorded which).

This clonotype was seen ten or more times. V gene TRBV29-1 combines with J gene TRBJ1-2, with a tentative D call TRBD1 (6 bases). The CDR3 runs to 12 residues. In germline, CDR1 is SQVTM, CDR2 ANQGSEA. V lost 4 bases to trimming and J lost 5 bases, with 11 bases between them. The CDR3 coding sequence is TGCAGCGTTGCGGGACACACTTATGGCTACACCTTC. The encoded protein is CSVAGHTYGYTF.

This clonotype has at least ten counts. The rearrangement uses TRBV29-1 and TRBJ2-5, with 8 nucleotides matching TRBD2. The J segment lost 5 bases and the V segment lost 4 bases, leaving 3 bases of the junction unmatched. The length of the CDR3 is 12 residues. Germline V gene lookup returns CDR1 SQVTM and CDR2 ANQGSEA. This CDR3 reads CSVVIAGETQYF. CDR3 bases: TGCAGCGTTGTGATAGCGGGGGAGACCCAGTACTTC.

This clonotype came up many times. The chain is built from TRBV20-1 and TRBJ2-7; 9 positions agree with TRBD1. This CDR3 is built from 13 residues. The ends lost 5 bases at V and 0 bases at J; junction bases unmatched: 2. From germline, CDR1 is DFQATT and CDR2 SNEGSKA (reference sequence). The CDR3 region has the DNA TGCAGTGCTGGACAGGGGATCTCCTACGAGCAGTACTTC. It encodes CSAGQGISYEQYF.

J is TRBJ1-1 and V is TRBV12-3 or TRBV12-4; no clear D. V was trimmed by 3 bases and J by 0 bases, leaving 11 bases between them. There are 15 residues in the CDR3. The CDR3 is CASSFSATMNTEAFF. The CDR3 DNA sequence: TGTGCCAGCAGTTTTTCAGCGACCATGAACACTGAAGCTTTCTTT.

The chain carries TRBV4-2 and TRBJ2-5; 14 bases map to TRBD2. V lost 4 bases and J lost 2; bases outside the gene matches: 3. This CDR3 contains 16 residues. Germline CDR1 reads LGHNA; CDR2 reads YNFKEQ. The chain's CDR3 is CASSPGTSGGQETQYF. In DNA, the CDR3 is TGTGCCAGCAGCCCCGGGACTAGCGGGGGTCAAGAGACCCAGTACTTC.

This clonotype was detected ten times or more. The chain has TRBV30 and TRBJ1-1, with 10 bases identical to TRBD1. The trim removed 5 bases at V and 5 bases at J, leaving 2 bases unmatched. The V gene's germline CDR1 is GTSNPN and CDR2 SVGIG (reference sequence). This CDR3 comprises 12 residues. The CDR3 bases are TGTGCCTGGGGACAGGGGGGGACTGAAGCTTTCTTT. Its protein product is CAWGQGGTEAFF. Filled out from reference TRBV30 and TRBJ1-1, the complete variable domain reads SQTIHQWPATLVQPVGSPLSLECTVEGTSNPNLYWYRQAAGRGLQLLFYSVGIGQISSEVPQNLSASRPQDRQFILSSKKLLLSDSGFYLCAWGQGGTEAFFGQGTRLTVV.

In DNA form, the CDR3 reads TGTGCCAGTGGATCGGAGGTTCACACTGAAGCTTTCTTT. This sequence encodes CASGSEVHTEAFF. The chain is built from TRBV2 and TRBJ1-1; D gene unclear. V shed 9 bases and J shed 3 bases, with 14 bases lying between them. The CDR3 is made up of 13 amino acids. Germline CDR1 SNHLY, CDR2 FYNNEI.

This clonotype was seen at least ten times. The rearrangement uses TRBV10-1 and TRBJ2-2, with 9 bases matching TRBD2. With 2 bases clipped from V and 0 bases from J, the junction kept 1 base outside the gene matches. Germline CDR1 WNHNN, CDR2 SYGVQD (reference sequence). The CDR3 contains 16 residues. CDR3 sequence (DNA): TGCGCCAGCAGTGAGCTAGCGGGGACGAACACCGGGGAGCTGTTTTTT. It codes for CASSELAGTNTGELFF.

This clonotype was detected many times. The chain joins TRBV7-9 to TRBJ2-2; D might be TRBD1 (6 bases). Trimming left V 5 bases short and J 0 bases short, with 10 bases between. The CDR3 runs to 15 residues. Germline values: CDR1 SEHNR, CDR2 FQNEAQ (reference sequence). CDR3 region: CASSPGHTNTGELFF. CDR3 coding DNA: TGTGCCAGCAGCCCGGGACATACGAACACCGGGGAGCTGTTTTTT.

This chain joins TRBV2 and TRBJ2-2, with a tentative D call TRBD1 (5 bases). V shed 6 bases and J shed 5 bases, with 16 bases lying between them. The germline V gene has CDR1 SNHLY and CDR2 FYNNEI. The CDR3 sequence is 15 residues long. Here the CDR3 DNA reads TGTGCCAGCAGCGGAAAACAAGGGGTAACCGGGGAGCTGTTTTTT. As protein: CASSGKQGVTGELFF.

This clonotype turned up a few times. V is TRBV7-9 and J is TRBJ2-5; 11 bases fit TRBD2. Losses at the gene ends were 3 bases for V and 1 base for J; bases not matched to a gene: 10. The CDR3 has 18 amino acids. Germline V gene sequence: CDR1 SEHNR, CDR2 FQNEAQ (reference sequence). The CDR3 DNA sequence: TGTGCCAGCAGCTTTCCCATAAGACTAGCGGGGCTCCAAGAGACCCAGTACTTC. Its translation is CASSFPIRLAGLQETQYF.

In this sample, this clonotype turned up many times. This CDR3 is CASSQGTSGVSDTQYF. CDR3 in DNA: TGTGCCAGCAGTCAAGGGACTAGCGGGGTGTCAGATACGCAGTATTTT. The V gene is TRBV6-6, the J gene TRBJ2-3; 13 bases line up with TRBD2. CDR1 is MNHNY and CDR2 is SVGAGI in the germline V gene (reference sequence). J lost 4 bases, V lost 5 bases, and 6 bases had no gene match. The CDR3 is made up of 16 amino acids.

The table lists this clonotype with many counts. CDR3 in amino acids: CASSTTTGARRQFF. CDR3 DNA: TGTGCCAGCAGCACAACGACAGGGGCAAGGAGGCAGTTCTTC. The rearrangement links TRBV11-1 to TRBJ2-1, with TRBD1 identical over 8 bases. The CDR3 extends over 14 amino acids. V dropped 5 bases and J dropped 12; count of bases not matched to a gene: 12. From germline, CDR1 is SGHAT and CDR2 FQDESV (reference sequence).

Sample share makes this clonotype medium-sized (0.01 to 0.1%). This chain connects TRBV11-2 to TRBJ2-2; 9 positions agree with TRBD1. The germline CDR1 and CDR2 sequences are SGHAT and FQNNGV. With V trimmed by 5 bases and J by 7 bases, 8 bases remained unmatched. The CDR3 spans 15 residues. The CDR3 sequence is CASSLGTGRNGELFF. In DNA, the CDR3 is TGTGCCAGCAGCCTTGGGACAGGGAGGAACGGGGAGCTGTTTTTT. The entire variable domain, with the rest obtained from reference TRBV11-2 and TRBJ2-2, is as follows: EAGVAQSPRYKIIEKRQSVAFWCNPISGHATLYWYQQILGQGPKLLIQFQNNGVVDDSQLPKDRFSAERLKGVDSTLKIQPAKLEDSAVYLCASSLGTGRNGELFFGEGSRLTVL.

This clonotype was picked up many times. The chain uses TRBV3-1 and TRBJ2-1; D is perhaps TRBD2 (6 bases). The V end lost 7 bases, the J end lost 7 bases, and 20 bases lay between the germline ends. This CDR3 contains 15 residues. From germline, CDR1 is LGHDT and CDR2 YNNKEL (reference sequence). This CDR3 is CASTFDSGPGNEQFF. As DNA, the CDR3 is TGTGCCAGCACCTTTGATAGCGGCCCAGGGAATGAGCAGTTCTTC.